Listed below are T cell receptor beta chains from one sample, sequenced in a study of T cell responses to AZD1222 COVID-19 vaccine. Repertoires were generated with immunoSEQ multiplex PCR, while TCRdb's copy carries only in-frame clones and drops some. Among some 86,000 clones listed, around 82% were seen once. This material consisted of peripheral blood, taken on day 0 of AZD1222 vaccination. The source of these receptors is an adult in good health. CDR3s include the opening cysteine and the closing phenylalanine or tryptophan. D genes are given only for firm matches. Where a row states a size, it is once, few, many or the class of an expanded clone; other rows omit it.

v_gene,abundance,j_gene,d_gene,CDR3aa,CDR3nt
TRBV3-1/TRBV3-2,.,TRBJ1-2,.,CASSHLILRTRNYGYTF,TGTGCCAGCAGCCACCTCATTCTCCGGACGAGGAACTATGGCTACACCTTC
TRBV30,once,TRBJ2-7,TRBD1,CAWRGTGTGGEQYF,TGTGCCTGGAGAGGGACAGGGACCGGGGGGGAGCAGTACTTC
TRBV19,.,TRBJ1-1,TRBD1,CASSIFDRGQNTEAFF,TGTGCCAGTAGTATCTTTGACAGGGGGCAGAACACTGAAGCTTTCTTT
TRBV7-8,.,TRBJ1-6,.,CASTPQGNSPLHF,TGTGCCAGCACCCCCCAGGGTAATTCACCCCTCCACTTT
TRBV5-1,.,TRBJ1-2,.,CASSGGTQANYGYTF,TGCGCCAGCAGCGGCGGGACACAAGCTAACTATGGCTACACCTTC
TRBV7-8,.,TRBJ2-5,TRBD2,CASVSSGGAQETQYF,TGTGCCAGCGTAAGCAGCGGGGGGGCCCAAGAGACCCAGTACTTC
TRBV19,once,TRBJ1-5,TRBD1,CASTTDREGQPQHF,TGTGCCAGTACCACGGACAGGGAGGGTCAGCCCCAGCATTTT
TRBV29-1,.,TRBJ2-3,.,CSYQGTDTQYF,TGCAGCTACCAAGGCACAGATACGCAGTATTTT
TRBV4-2,.,TRBJ1-4,.,CASSQSRATNEKLFF,TGTGCCAGCAGCCAAAGCCGTGCAACTAATGAAAAACTGTTTTTT
TRBV18,.,TRBJ1-5,.,CASSKRDSNQPQHF,TGTGCCAGCTCAAAAAGGGACAGCAATCAGCCCCAGCATTTT
TRBV27,.,TRBJ1-5,TRBD1,CASSDRGYSNQPQHF,TGTGCCAGCAGCGACAGGGGCTATAGCAATCAGCCCCAGCATTTT
TRBV28,few,TRBJ2-1,TRBD2,CATYLAGTSSYNEQFF,TGTGCCACCTATTTGGCCGGGACTAGCTCCTACAATGAGCAGTTCTTC
TRBV19,.,TRBJ1-4,.,CASRTSGGTNEKLFF,TGTGCCAGTAGAACTTCCGGGGGCACTAATGAAAAACTGTTTTTT
TRBV23-1,.,TRBJ1-5,.,CASSQTPPLDSSNQPQHF,TGCGCCAGCAGTCAAACTCCCCCCCTCGACAGTAGCAATCAGCCCCAGCATTTT
TRBV6-5,.,TRBJ2-7,TRBD1,CASSDTGGPYEQYF,TGTGCCAGCAGCGACACAGGGGGCCCCTACGAGCAGTACTTC
TRBV4-2,.,TRBJ1-2,TRBD1,CASSIPGGENYGYTF,TGTGCCAGCAGCATCCCAGGGGGCGAAAACTATGGCTACACCTTC
TRBV19,.,TRBJ1-5,.,CASSIGGSGRPQHF,TGTGCCAGTAGTATAGGCGGCAGTGGGAGACCCCAGCATTTT
TRBV28,.,TRBJ1-5,.,CASSLDRTVRPQHF,TGTGCCAGCAGTTTAGACAGGACGGTTCGGCCCCAGCATTTT